Presented here are 7 T cell receptor beta chains from one specimen sequenced in a study of T cells in Graves' hyperthyroidism and ophthalmopathy. RNA transcripts were the template for amplifying TCR beta CDR3 regions. HTBI primers were the set used in a first-round RT-PCR of the TCR CDR3. MiXCR, applied by TCRdb to the multiplex PCR reads, yields one record per CDR3 protein. Of some 500,000 distinct CDR3 sequences listed, about an eighth are singletons. Sequencing was performed on blood. The receptors stem from a young woman with Graves' hyperthyroidism.

The sample holds a few counts of this clonotype. The genes are TRBV9 and TRBJ1-1; 7 nucleotides match TRBD1. The germline CDR1 and CDR2 sequences are SGDLS and YYNGEE. V was pared by 3 bases and J by 1 base, with 3 bases of the junction left unmatched. The CDR3 is 14 amino acids. The CDR3 DNA reads as TGTGCCAGCAGCGCACAGGGGTCGAACACTGAAGCTTTCTTT. This translates into CASSAQGSNTEAFF.

This clonotype was observed many times. V is TRBV19 and J is TRBJ2-3; D is ambiguous. The CDR3 is 15 residues long. In germline, CDR1 is LNHDA, CDR2 SQIVND (reference sequence). Between the trimmed V and J ends, which lost 6 bases and 0 bases, there was a span of 13 bases. In DNA form, the CDR3 reads TGTGCCAGTAGAGATCTCGATTTAAGCACAGATACGCAGTATTTT. This codes for CASRDLDLSTDTQYF.

This clonotype was observed a few times. The chain recombines TRBV14 with TRBJ1-2; no firm D call. Germline V gives CDR1 SGHDN, CDR2 FVKESK. The V end was cut by 6 bases, the J end by 6 bases, with 14 bases between. The CDR3 has 13 amino acids. The DNA of the CDR3 is TGTGCCAGCAGGGCAAGGCCGAGGGATGGCTACACCTTC. This encodes CASRARPRDGYTF. Full variable domain (rest looked up from reference TRBV14 and TRBJ1-2): EAGVTQFPSHSVIEKGQTVTLRCDPISGHDNLYWYRRVMGKEIKFLLHFVKESKQDESGMPNNRFLAERTGGTYSTLKVQPAELEDSGVYFCASRARPRDGYTFGSGTRLTVV.

In its sample, this clonotype was seen many times. Here the CDR3 DNA reads TGTGCCACCAGTGATCGACGCGGGGGGGCGCAGGAGCAGTACTTC. Amino acid sequence: CATSDRRGGAQEQYF. The chain has TRBV24-1 and TRBJ2-7, with 9 positions matching TRBD2. The CDR3 is 15 amino acids. With V trimmed by 3 bases and J by 7 bases, 9 bases remained unmatched. The V gene's germline CDR1 is KGHDR and CDR2 SFDVKD.

This clonotype was counted many times. This CDR3 is CASSQGPGQPNSGANVLTF. For the CDR3, the DNA is TGTGCCAGCAGCCAAGGACCGGGACAGCCAAACTCTGGGGCCAACGTCCTGACTTTC. The chain is built from TRBV3-1 and TRBJ2-6; 7 bases match TRBD1. V shed 1 base, J shed 0 bases, and the junction held 9 bases outside the gene matches. The CDR3 totals 19 residues. Looked up from germline, CDR1 is LGHDT and CDR2 is YNNKEL (reference sequence). Variable domain in full (rest from reference TRBV3-1 and TRBJ2-6): DTAVSQTPKYLVTQMGNDKSIKCEQNLGHDTMYWYKQDSKKFLKIMFSYNNKELIINETVPNRFSPKSPDKAHLNLHINSLELGDSAVYFCASSQGPGQPNSGANVLTFGAGSRLTVL.

This clonotype was found a few times. The chain uses TRBV2 and TRBJ1-2; 8 bases match TRBD1. The germline V gene encodes CDR1 SNHLY and CDR2 FYNNEI. The CDR3 runs to 16 residues. J gave up 5 bases and V 0 bases, and 8 bases lay outside the gene matches. The CDR3, as DNA: TGTGCCAGCAGTGAAGCGGAGCTAGACAGGGGTTATGGCTACACCTTC. It encodes CASSEAELDRGYGYTF.

This sequence joins TRBV5-1 and TRBJ2-2, with a weak D call TRBD2 (6 bases). This CDR3 is 15 amino acids long. CDR1 is SGHRS and CDR2 is YFSETQ in the germline V gene. Trimming pared 3 bases from V and 4 bases from J, leaving 13 bases between. The DNA for the CDR3 is TGCGCCAGCAGCTCCGGGATGGGGGGCACCGGGGAGCTGTTTTTT. Encoded protein: CASSSGMGGTGELFF.